The T cell receptor (beta chain) described here comes from a study of shared clonotypes between healthy human individuals. Generated by immunoSEQ multiplex PCR, the TCRdb table keeps only in-frame clones and is missing some. Among about 2 million clones listed, about 95% were seen once. The naive CD8 subset, CD45RO-negative cells positively selected for CCR7, excluded terminally differentiated effector memory CD45RA+ cells. Study observations and caveats: Across subsets, estimated richness was generally greater for naive than for memory populations. Naive CD4 clonotypes were shared across a handful of donors at around 5%.

Of note for this clone: Its antigen is unidentified.

Germline values: CDR1 WSHSY, CDR2 SAAADI. The CDR3 has 15 amino acids. V was trimmed by 5 bases and J by 4 bases, leaving 17 bases between them. The gene calls are TRBV10-2 and TRBJ2-5, with D perhaps matching TRBD1 (6 bases). The specimen was naive CD8+ T cells sorted from blood. This TCR was recovered from a man between 18 and 35 years old in good health. CDR3 DNA sequence: TGCGCCAGCAGTTTTTACCAGGGGTCCCCAGAGACCCAGTACTTC. It yields the protein CASSFYQGSPETQYF.